The clone carrying this TCR beta chain was observed a handful of times. Its target is unknown. The sample belongs to a study of T-cell reconstitution after alpha-beta-depleted transplantation in children. Study-level results: Where alpha-beta T cells came from about two months after transplant was reportedly several hundred expanded graft clones. Recipient T cells and thymic progenitors that survived were the source of the high TCRbeta diversity seen at day 60 in some patients.

The authors prepared the TCRbeta library with unique molecular identifiers. TCRdb re-derived calls from the PCR reads in MiXCR, one entry per CDR3 protein. The table lists just over 950,000 distinct CDR3 sequences, roughly 29% of them singletons, with roughly 27% in the top ten. The sample in question was PBMCs, mostly from graft donor cells, obtained 360 days after TCRalphabeta/CD19-depleted stem cell transplant. The source of this sequence is a boy under three years old who had a stem cell transplant for SCID, so the T cells may come from the graft donor.

The CDR3 loop is CMPGTREKLFF. The CDR3, as DNA: TGCATGCCAGGGACACGTGAAAAACTGTTTTTT. The chain recombines TRBV20-1 with TRBJ1-4; D possibly corresponds to TRBD1 (6 bases). Germline V gives CDR1 DFQATT, CDR2 SNEGSKA (reference sequence). The CDR3 totals 11 residues.